This T cell receptor (beta chain) was sequenced in a study of blood T cell repertoires in COVID-19. Study-wide context: Acute and convalescent COVID-19 specimens originated in the United States, Italy and Spain.

Authors' data handling: Using reference gene primer amplification, nucleated cell counts were estimated. Assay: immunoSEQ multiplex PCR; the TCRdb copy retains only in-frame clones and omits some. D and trimming come from the DNA, and the V and J calls and clone size come from that table. The table has about 67,000 clones, 85% to 90% seen once. Germline loops: CDR1 MNHEY, CDR2 SVGEGT. The CDR3 is 15 amino acids. J gave up 7 bases and V 2 bases, and 6 bases lay outside the gene matches. The specimen sequenced was peripheral blood. The sequence was obtained from a man between 50 and 59 years old with active COVID-19. The V gene is TRBV6-2 or TRBV6-3, the J gene TRBJ1-5; the match to TRBD1 covers 9 bases. This CDR3 is CASSYGDRVLQPQHF. The CDR3 DNA is TGTGCCAGCAGTTACGGGGACAGGGTTTTGCAGCCCCAGCATTTT.